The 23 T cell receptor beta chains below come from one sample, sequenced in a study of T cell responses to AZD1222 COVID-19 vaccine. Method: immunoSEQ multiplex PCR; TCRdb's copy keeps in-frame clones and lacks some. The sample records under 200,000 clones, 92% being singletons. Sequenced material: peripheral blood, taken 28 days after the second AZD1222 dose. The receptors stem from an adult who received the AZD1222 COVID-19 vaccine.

The CDR3 is CASSGTGVVAFF. CDR3 DNA sequence: TGTGCCAGCAGTGGGACAGGGGTTGTCGCTTTCTTT. This chain connects TRBV2 to TRBJ1-1; 9 bases agree with TRBD1. J was trimmed by 11 bases and V by 4 bases; bases with no gene match: 5. Germline lookup yields CDR1 SNHLY and CDR2 FYNNEI. CDR3 length equals 12 residues.

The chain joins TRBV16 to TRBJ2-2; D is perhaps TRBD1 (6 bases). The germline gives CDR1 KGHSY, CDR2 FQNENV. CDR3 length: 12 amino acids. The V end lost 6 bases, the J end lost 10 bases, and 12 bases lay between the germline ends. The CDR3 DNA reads TGTGCCAGCAGTCCTGGACAGTCGGAGCTGTTTTTT. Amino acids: CASSPGQSELFF. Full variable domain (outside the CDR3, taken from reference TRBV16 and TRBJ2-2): GEEVAQTPKHLVRGEGQKAKLYCAPIKGHSYVFWYQQVLKNEFKFLISFQNENVFDETGMPKERFSAKCLPNSPCSLEIQATKLEDSAVYFCASSPGQSELFFGEGSRLTVL.

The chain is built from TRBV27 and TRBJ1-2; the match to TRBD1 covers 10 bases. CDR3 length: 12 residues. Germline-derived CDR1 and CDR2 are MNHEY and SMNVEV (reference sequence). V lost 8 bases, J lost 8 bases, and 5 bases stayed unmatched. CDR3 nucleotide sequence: TGTGCCAGCGGGACAGGGGTTGCAGGCTACACCTTC. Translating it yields CASGTGVAGYTF.

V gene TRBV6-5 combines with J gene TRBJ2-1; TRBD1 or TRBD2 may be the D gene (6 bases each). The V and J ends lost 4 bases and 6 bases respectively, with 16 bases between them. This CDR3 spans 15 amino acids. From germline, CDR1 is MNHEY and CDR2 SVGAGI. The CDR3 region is CASSSRGRGGNEQFF. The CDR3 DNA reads TGTGCCAGCAGTTCCCGGGGCAGGGGAGGCAATGAGCAGTTCTTC.

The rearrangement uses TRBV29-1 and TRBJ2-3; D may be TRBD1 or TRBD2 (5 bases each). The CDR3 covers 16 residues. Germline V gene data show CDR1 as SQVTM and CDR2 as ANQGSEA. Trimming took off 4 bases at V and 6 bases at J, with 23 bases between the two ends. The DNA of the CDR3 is TGCAGCGTTGGGGGACCGGTGGGGGTCCCCTACGATACGCAGTATTTT. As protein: CSVGGPVGVPYDTQYF.

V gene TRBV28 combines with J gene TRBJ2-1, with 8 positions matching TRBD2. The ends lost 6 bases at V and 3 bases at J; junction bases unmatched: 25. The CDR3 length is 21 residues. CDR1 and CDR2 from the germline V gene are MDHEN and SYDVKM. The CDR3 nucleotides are TGTGCCAGCAGCCCCGAGGGATCAGCGGGAGTTCAACTATCGGGCTACAATGAGCAGTTCTTC. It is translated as CASSPEGSAGVQLSGYNEQFF.

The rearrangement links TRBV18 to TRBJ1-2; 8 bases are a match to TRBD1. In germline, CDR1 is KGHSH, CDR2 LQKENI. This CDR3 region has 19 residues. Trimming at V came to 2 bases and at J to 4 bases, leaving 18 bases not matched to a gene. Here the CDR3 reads CASSPGTGAPTSPAYGYTF. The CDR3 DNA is TGTGCCAGCTCACCAGGGACAGGAGCCCCGACATCCCCCGCCTATGGCTACACCTTC. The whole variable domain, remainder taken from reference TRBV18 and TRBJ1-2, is NAGVMQNPRHLVRRRGQEARLRCSPMKGHSHVYWYRQLPEEGLKFMVYLQKENIIDESGMPKERFSAEFPKEGPSILRIQQVVRGDSAAYFCASSPGTGAPTSPAYGYTFGSGTRLTVV.

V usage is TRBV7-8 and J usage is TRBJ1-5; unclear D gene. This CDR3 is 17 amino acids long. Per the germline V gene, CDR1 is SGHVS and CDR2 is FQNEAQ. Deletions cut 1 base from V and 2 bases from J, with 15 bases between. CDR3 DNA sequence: TGTGCCAGCAGCTTAGAAGGGCCAGGTCAAGGCAATCAGCCCCAGCATTTT. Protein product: CASSLEGPGQGNQPQHF.

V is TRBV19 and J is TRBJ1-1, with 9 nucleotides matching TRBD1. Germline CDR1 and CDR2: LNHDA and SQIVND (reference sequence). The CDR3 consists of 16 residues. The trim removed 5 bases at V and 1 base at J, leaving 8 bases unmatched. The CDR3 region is CASSPPVGQGNTEAFF. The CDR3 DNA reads TGTGCCAGTAGTCCGCCAGTGGGACAGGGGAACACTGAAGCTTTCTTT.

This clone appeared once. In DNA form, the CDR3 reads TGTGCCAGCAGCCGAGGCCCCTTCATGAACACTGAAGCTTTCTTT. Protein sequence: CASSRGPFMNTEAFF. The genes are TRBV6-5 and TRBJ1-1; D is unresolved. Trimming cost V 6 bases and J 0 bases, with 14 bases left between them. Per the germline V gene, CDR1 is MNHEY and CDR2 is SVGAGI. This CDR3 has 15 amino acids.

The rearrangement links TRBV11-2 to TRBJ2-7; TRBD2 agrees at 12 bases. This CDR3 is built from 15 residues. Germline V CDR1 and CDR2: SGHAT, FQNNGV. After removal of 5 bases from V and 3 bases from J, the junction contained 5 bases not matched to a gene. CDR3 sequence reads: CASSLGLAGNYEQYF. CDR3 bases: TGTGCCAGCAGCCTAGGACTAGCGGGGAACTACGAGCAGTACTTC.

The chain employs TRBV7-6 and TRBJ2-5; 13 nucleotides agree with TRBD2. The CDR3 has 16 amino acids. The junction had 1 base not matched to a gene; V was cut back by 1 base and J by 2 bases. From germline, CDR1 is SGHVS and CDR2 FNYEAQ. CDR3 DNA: TGTGCCAGCAGCTTAGGGACTAGCGGGGGTCAAGAGACCCAGTACTTC. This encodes CASSLGTSGGQETQYF.

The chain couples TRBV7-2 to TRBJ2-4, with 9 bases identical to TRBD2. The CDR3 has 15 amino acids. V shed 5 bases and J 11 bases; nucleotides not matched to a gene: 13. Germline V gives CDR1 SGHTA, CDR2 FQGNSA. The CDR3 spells CASSDERGVPVVQYF. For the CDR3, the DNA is TGTGCCAGCAGCGATGAGCGGGGGGTCCCAGTCGTTCAGTACTTC.

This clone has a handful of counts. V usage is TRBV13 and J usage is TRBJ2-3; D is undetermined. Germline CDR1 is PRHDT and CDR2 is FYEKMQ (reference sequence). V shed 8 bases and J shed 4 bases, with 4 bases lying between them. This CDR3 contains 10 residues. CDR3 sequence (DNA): TGTGCCAGCTCCGCAGATACGCAGTATTTT. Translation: CASSADTQYF.

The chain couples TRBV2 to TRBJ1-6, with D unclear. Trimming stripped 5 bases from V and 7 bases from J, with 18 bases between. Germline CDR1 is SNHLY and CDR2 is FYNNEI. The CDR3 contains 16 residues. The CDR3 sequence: CASSTRRPEQNSPLHF. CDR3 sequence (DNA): TGTGCCAGCAGTACCCGGAGGCCCGAACAGAATTCACCCCTCCACTTT.

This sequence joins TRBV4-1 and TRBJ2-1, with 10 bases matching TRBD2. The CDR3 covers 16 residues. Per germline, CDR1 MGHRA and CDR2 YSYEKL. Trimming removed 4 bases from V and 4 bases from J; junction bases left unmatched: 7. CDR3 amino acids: CASSPTLAGVYNEQFF. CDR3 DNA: TGCGCCAGCAGCCCCACGCTAGCGGGAGTGTACAATGAGCAGTTCTTC.

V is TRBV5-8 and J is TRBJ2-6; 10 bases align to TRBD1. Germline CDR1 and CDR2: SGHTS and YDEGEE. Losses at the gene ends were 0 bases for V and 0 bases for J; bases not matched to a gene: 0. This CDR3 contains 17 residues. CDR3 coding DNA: TGTGCCAGCAGCTTGGGGACAGGGGGCTCTGGGGCCAACGTCCTGACTTTC. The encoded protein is CASSLGTGGSGANVLTF.

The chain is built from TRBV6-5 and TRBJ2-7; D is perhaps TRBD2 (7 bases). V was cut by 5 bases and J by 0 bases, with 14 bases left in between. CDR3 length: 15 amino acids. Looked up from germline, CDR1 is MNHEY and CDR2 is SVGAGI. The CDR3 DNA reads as TGTGCCAGCAGTCCGGGGGGCGCGAGCTCCTACGAGCAGTACTTC. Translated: CASSPGGASSYEQYF.

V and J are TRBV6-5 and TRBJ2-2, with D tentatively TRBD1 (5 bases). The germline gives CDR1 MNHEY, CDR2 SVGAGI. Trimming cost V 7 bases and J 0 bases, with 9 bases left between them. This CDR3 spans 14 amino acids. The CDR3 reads CASIPGPNTGELFF. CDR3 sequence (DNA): TGTGCCAGCATCCCAGGGCCGAACACCGGGGAGCTGTTTTTT.

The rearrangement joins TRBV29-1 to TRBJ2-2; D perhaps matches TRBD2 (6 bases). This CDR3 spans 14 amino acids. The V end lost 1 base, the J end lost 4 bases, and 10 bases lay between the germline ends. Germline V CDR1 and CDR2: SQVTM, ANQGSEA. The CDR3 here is CSVEVRGSTGELFF. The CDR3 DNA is TGCAGCGTTGAAGTCCGGGGGAGCACCGGGGAGCTGTTTTTT.

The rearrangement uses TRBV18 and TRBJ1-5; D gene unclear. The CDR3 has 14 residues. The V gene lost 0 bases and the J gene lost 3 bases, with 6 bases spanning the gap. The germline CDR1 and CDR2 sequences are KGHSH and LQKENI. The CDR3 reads CASSPPGFNQPQHF. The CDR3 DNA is TGTGCCAGCTCACCACCGGGGTTCAATCAGCCCCAGCATTTT.

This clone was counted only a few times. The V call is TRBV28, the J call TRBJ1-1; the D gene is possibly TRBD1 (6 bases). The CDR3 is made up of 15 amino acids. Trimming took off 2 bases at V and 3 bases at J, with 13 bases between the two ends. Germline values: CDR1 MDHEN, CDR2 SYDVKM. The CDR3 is CASSLGGPPHTEAFF. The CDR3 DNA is TGTGCCAGCAGTTTAGGGGGCCCCCCCCACACTGAAGCTTTCTTT.

The CDR3 DNA follows: TGTGCCACCGCAGGGGGGTGGGACTATGGCTACACCTTC. Protein sequence: CATAGGWDYGYTF. This chain uses TRBV12-3 or TRBV12-4 with TRBJ1-2; 7 nucleotides line up with TRBD1. V gave up 10 bases and J gave up 3 bases; unmatched junction bases: 8. This CDR3 is built from 13 residues.